Following are 3 T cell receptor beta chains from one sample sequenced in a study of T cell responses to AZD1222 COVID-19 vaccine. Here immunoSEQ multiplex PCR was the method, and the copy in TCRdb shows in-frame clones only, minus some. The top ten clones hold 4% to 6% of a sample with roughly 100,000 clones, less than 95% of them seen once. Sequenced here: peripheral blood, sampled on day 0 of AZD1222 vaccination. The receptors originated from an adult in good health.

This chain uses TRBV7-9 with TRBJ2-7; D is possibly TRBD1 or TRBD2 (5 bases each). The CDR3 extends over 14 amino acids. CDR1 and CDR2 (germline): SEHNR, FQNEAQ (reference sequence). The V and J ends lost 5 bases and 0 bases respectively, with 11 bases between them. The CDR3 bases are TGTGCCAGCAGCCCAGAGGGGAACTCCTACGAGCAGTACTTC. This gives the protein CASSPEGNSYEQYF.

With regard to this clone: The same CDR3 arises from other DNA sequences in this sample as well. J is TRBJ1-6 and V is TRBV28, with unresolved D. There are 12 residues in the CDR3. V was shortened by 6 bases and J by 4 bases, with 4 bases between the two germline ends. From germline, CDR1 is MDHEN and CDR2 SYDVKM. The DNA of the CDR3 is TGTGCCAGCAGCCTATATAATTCACCCCTCCACTTT. Protein sequence: CASSLYNSPLHF.

The table lists this clone with a few counts. The chain combines TRBV4-2 with TRBJ1-3; D perhaps matches TRBD1 (5 bases). This CDR3 has 14 amino acids. V lost 8 bases and J 0 bases, leaving 11 bases between the germline ends. From germline, CDR1 is LGHNA and CDR2 YNFKEQ. CDR3 coding DNA: TGTGCCAGCGGGACCTCGAGCTCTGGAAACACCATATATTTT. This encodes CASGTSSSGNTIYF.